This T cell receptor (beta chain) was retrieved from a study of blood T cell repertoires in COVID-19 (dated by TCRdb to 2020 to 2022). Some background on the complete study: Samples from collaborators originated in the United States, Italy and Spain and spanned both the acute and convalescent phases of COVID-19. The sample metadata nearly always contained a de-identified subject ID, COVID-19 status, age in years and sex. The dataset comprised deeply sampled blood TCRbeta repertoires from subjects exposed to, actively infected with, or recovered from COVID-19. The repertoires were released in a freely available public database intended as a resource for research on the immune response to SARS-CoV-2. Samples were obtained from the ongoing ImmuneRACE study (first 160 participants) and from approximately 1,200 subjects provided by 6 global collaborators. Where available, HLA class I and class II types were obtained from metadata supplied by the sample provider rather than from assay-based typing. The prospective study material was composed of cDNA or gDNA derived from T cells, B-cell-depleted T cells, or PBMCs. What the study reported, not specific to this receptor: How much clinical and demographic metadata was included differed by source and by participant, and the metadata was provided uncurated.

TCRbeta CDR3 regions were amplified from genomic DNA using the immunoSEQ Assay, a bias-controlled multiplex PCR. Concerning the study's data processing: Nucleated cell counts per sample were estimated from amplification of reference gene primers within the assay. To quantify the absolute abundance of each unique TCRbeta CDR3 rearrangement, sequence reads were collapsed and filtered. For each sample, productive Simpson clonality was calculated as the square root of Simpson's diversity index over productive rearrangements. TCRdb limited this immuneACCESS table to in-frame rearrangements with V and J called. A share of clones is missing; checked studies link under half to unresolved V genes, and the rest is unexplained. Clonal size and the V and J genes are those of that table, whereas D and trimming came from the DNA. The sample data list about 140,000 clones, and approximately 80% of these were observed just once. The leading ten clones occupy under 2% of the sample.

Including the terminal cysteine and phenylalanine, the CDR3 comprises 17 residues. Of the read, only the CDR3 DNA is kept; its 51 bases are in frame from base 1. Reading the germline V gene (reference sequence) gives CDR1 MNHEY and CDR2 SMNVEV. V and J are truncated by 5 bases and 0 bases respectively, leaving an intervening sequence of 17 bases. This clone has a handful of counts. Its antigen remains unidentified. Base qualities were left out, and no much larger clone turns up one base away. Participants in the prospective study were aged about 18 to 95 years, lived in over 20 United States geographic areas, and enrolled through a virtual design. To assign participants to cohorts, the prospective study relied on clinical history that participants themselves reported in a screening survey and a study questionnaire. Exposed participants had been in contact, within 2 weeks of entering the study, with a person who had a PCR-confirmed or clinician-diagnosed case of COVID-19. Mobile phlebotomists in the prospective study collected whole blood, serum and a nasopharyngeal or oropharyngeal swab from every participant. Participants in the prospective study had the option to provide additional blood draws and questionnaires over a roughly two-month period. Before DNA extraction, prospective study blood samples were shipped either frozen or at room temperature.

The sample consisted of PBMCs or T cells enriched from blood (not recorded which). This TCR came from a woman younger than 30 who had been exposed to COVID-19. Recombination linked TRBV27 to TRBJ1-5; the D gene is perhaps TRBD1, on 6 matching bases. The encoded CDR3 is CASSPIRGRYSNQPQHF. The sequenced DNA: TGTGCCAGCAGTCCAATCAGGGGACGTTATAGCAATCAGCCCCAGCATTTT.